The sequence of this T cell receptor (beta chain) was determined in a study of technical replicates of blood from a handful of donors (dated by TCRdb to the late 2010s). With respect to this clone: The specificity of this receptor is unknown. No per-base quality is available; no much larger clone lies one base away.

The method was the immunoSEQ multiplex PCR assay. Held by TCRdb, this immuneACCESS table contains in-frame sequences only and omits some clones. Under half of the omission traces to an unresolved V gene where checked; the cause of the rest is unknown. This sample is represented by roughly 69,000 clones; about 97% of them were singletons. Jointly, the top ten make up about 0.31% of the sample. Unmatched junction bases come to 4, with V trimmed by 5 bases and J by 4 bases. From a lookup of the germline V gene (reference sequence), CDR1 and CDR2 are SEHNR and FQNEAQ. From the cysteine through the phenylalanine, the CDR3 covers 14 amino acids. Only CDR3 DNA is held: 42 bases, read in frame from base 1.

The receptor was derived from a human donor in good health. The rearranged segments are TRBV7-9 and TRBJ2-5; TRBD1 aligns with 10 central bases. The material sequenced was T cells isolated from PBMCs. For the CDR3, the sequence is CASSVRQGAETQYF. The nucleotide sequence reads TGTGCCAGCAGCGTAAGACAGGGGGCAGAGACCCAGTACTTC.